This entry features one T cell receptor (beta chain) sequence. This clone was picked up a small number of times. Its target antigen remains unknown. No base qualities exist here, and no much larger clone lies one base off it. The data were taken from a study of beta chain features in type 1 diabetes (dated by TCRdb to 2016 to 2018). Study-wide context: Mean age, gender distribution, total cell number and subset yield did not differ between patients and healthy donors. Across all samples, fewer than 130 million sorted cells were examined, and cell number per subset correlated strongly with RNA yield. The study compared the TCRB repertoires of sorted circulating CD4+ T cell subsets in recently diagnosed type 1 diabetes patients with those in matched healthy donors. Whereas all 30 or so donors provided naive and central memory subsets, regulatory and stem cell-like memory subsets were isolated from just 8 patients and roughly 8 healthy donors. Findings and caveats that apply to the study as a whole: The naive, central memory and regulatory TCRB repertoires appeared to resemble one another more closely among patients than among healthy donors. Fewer insertions and more nucleotide deletions at VDJ recombination sites were observed in patients with type 1 diabetes, implying thymic rearrangement abnormalities. PCR may preferentially amplify shorter templates, but because patient and control samples were amplified and corrected together, any resulting skew would affect both groups equally. Because cDNA was sequenced instead of genomic DNA, activated cells with high expression could be over-represented, although the groups did not differ in activation or CD3 levels. Only small numbers of individuals were included in the HLA sub-analyses, which left unresolved whether HLA type had any influence on TCRB rearrangement. In all four CD4+ subsets, TCRB CDR3 length was moderately but significantly shorter in type 1 diabetes patients.

The entire amount of isolated RNA was reverse transcribed using the High Capacity cDNA Reverse Transcription Kit, so the sequenced TCRB transcripts were expressed ones. Naive, central memory and regulatory T cell samples underwent deep immunoSEQ sequencing, averaging around 4 million total reads per sample. Sorted cells were lysed in RLT buffer, and RNA was extracted using DNase-treated RNeasy Micro or Mini kits according to cell number. Each cell subset was processed separately to prevent cross-contamination, with patient and healthy donor samples processed together. The immunoSEQ multiplex PCR was used to amplify TCRB sequences from cDNA, yielding 87-bp fragments that span the CDR3 region. The amplicons were sequenced using the Illumina HiSeq platform. For the original study's pipeline: PCR bias was corrected computationally using synthetic template baselines, and reads within Hamming distance 2 were collapsed, with unmergeable singletons discarded. Reads were aligned against IMGT to assign V, D and J genes, CDR3 length and insertions or deletions at six rearrangement sites. Within each subset, clonotype counts were normalized to sorted cell number, after which true diversity and Gini coefficients were computed with the tcR R package. Repertoire sharing was quantified using the overlap coefficient calculated on TCRB nucleotide sequences. As a proxy for the pre-selection repertoire, out-of-frame TCRB sequences from naive cells were analyzed. TCRdb holds this immuneACCESS table with in-frame rearrangements only. Some clones are missing; in checked studies, unresolved V genes explain under half, and the rest has no known cause. That table gives V, J and clone size, and the DNA gave D and trimming. The sample table shows around 250,000 clones, and about a fifth are seen once. The biggest ten clones account for around 0.03% of the sample.

A single peripheral blood draw of around 100 mL on average was collected from each donor into heparinised tubes. A BD FACSAria II and a panel including CD45RO, CCR7, CD25, CD127, CD95 and CD27 were used to sort naive, central memory, regulatory and stem cell-like memory CD4+ T cells. Purity was above 95% for every sorted population. PBMCs were isolated right away by Lymphoprep density gradient centrifugation and were stained directly, without culture. Samples were stained and sorted in pairs, with one healthy donor and one patient per experiment, so that batch effects were minimized. CDR1 and CDR2 were assigned from the germline V gene as SQVTM and ANQGSEA. The CDR3 goes from the cysteine to the phenylalanine over 14 residues. Only the CDR3 part of the read is kept: 42 bases, read in frame from the first base. Trimming at the junction amounts to 5 bases on V and 8 bases on J, and the germline ends lie 21 bases apart.

The rearranged segments are TRBV29-1 and TRBJ1-1, with no confident D gene call. The source is a middle-aged woman with type 1 diabetes. The sequenced sample consisted of naive CD4+ T cells from blood. Sample cell subset or site, as interpreted from the label and publication: true naive CD4+ T cells. The CDR3 reads CSVQTRIAGPEAFF. The sequence in DNA is TGCAGCGTTCAGACCCGAATTGCGGGTCCCGAAGCTTTCTTT.